Below are 7 T cell receptor beta chains sequenced from a single sample in a study of T-cell memory formation after mild COVID-19. TCRdb processed the 5' RACE reads anew with MiXCR; each CDR3 protein has one entry. The sample consists of more than 80,000 distinct CDR3 sequences, around 11% of them appearing once. The specimen sequenced was PBMCs or a T cell subset sorted from them (not recorded which). The receptors stem from an adult woman who had mild COVID-19 (a few samples of this study predate the infection). Cell type and time point are not known.

V is TRBV7-3 and J is TRBJ2-3, with D maybe TRBD1 (7 bases). The V gene's germline CDR1 is SGHTA and CDR2 FQGTGA. The CDR3 length is 16 residues. Trimming stripped 5 bases from V and 0 bases from J, with 15 bases between. CDR3 loop: CASSPGGQTSTDTQYF. The CDR3 DNA sequence: TGTGCCAGCAGCCCAGGGGGGCAGACGAGCACAGATACGCAGTATTTT.

A remark on this clonotype: The junction departs from the called germline gene at one end, perhaps through a read error. V usage is TRBV6-5 and J usage is TRBJ1-6; 7 nucleotides agree with TRBD1. Germline V gives CDR1 MNHEY, CDR2 SVGAGI. The CDR3 is 11 amino acids. As DNA, the CDR3 is TGTGCCAGCAGTTACGGGGACAGAACCATCTTT. Translation gives CASSYGDRTIF.

The table lists this clonotype with many counts. The V and J genes are TRBV12-3 or TRBV12-4 and TRBJ2-2; D is possibly TRBD1 (6 bases). Trimming cost V 3 bases and J 2 bases, with 16 bases left between them. This CDR3 has 17 amino acids. CDR3 sequence reads: CASSFLYQGKNTGELFF. The CDR3 coding sequence is TGTGCCAGCAGTTTCTTATACCAGGGGAAAAACACCGGGGAGCTGTTTTTT.

The rearrangement links TRBV11-2 to TRBJ2-5; 13 nucleotides match TRBD2. Germline lookup yields CDR1 SGHAT and CDR2 FQNNGV. The CDR3 totals 19 residues. V was clipped by 5 bases and J by 5 bases; unmatched bases: 17. The CDR3 DNA reads as TGTGCCAGCAGCCCGGAACGTGGACTAGCGGGGGCCCATCCTGAGACCCAGTACTTC. Protein product: CASSPERGLAGAHPETQYF. Combining the CDR3 with reference TRBV11-2 and TRBJ2-5 gives the whole variable domain EAGVAQSPRYKIIEKRQSVAFWCNPISGHATLYWYQQILGQGPKLLIQFQNNGVVDDSQLPKDRFSAERLKGVDSTLKIQPAKLEDSAVYLCASSPERGLAGAHPETQYFGPGTRLLVL.

The chain carries TRBV27 and TRBJ2-2; D is tentatively TRBD1 or TRBD2 (5 bases each). V lost 4 bases and J 5 bases, leaving 11 bases between the germline ends. This CDR3 region has 14 residues. Germline assignment: CDR1 MNHEY and CDR2 SMNVEV (reference sequence). The CDR3 is CASSYEGSTGELFF. CDR3 nucleotide sequence: TGTGCCAGCAGTTACGAGGGGAGTACCGGGGAGCTGTTTTTT.

The J gene is TRBJ2-1, the V gene TRBV6-5; TRBD1 agrees at 10 bases. Per the germline V gene, CDR1 is MNHEY and CDR2 is SVGAGI. V was pared by 6 bases and J by 6 bases, with 8 bases of the junction left unmatched. The CDR3 length is 15 residues. This chain's CDR3 is CASSPGTGDVNEQFF. The CDR3 DNA reads as TGTGCCAGCAGCCCGGGGACAGGGGACGTCAATGAGCAGTTCTTC.

This clonotype was counted a few times. J is TRBJ2-1 and V is TRBV9; D not resolved. There are 11 residues in the CDR3. Germline V lookup: CDR1 SGDLS, CDR2 YYNGEE. Trimming shortened V by 4 bases and J by 7 bases, and 6 bases separated the two germline ends. The DNA for the CDR3 is TGTGCCAGCAGCAGAATGAATGAGCAGTTCTTC. This gives the protein CASSRMNEQFF.